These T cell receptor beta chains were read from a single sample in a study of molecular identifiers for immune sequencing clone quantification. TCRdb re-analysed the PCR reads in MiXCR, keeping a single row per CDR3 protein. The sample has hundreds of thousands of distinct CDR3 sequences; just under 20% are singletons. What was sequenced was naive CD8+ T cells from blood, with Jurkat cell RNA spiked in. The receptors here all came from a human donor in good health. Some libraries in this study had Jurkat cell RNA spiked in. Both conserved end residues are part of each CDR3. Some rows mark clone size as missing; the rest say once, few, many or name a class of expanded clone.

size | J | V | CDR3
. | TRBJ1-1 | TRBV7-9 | CVSSPPRGAMNTEAFF
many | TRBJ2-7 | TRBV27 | CASSLKGLSYEQYF
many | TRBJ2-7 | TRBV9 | CASSPLDSLVPYEQYF
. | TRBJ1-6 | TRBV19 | CASSTEDNYNSPLHF
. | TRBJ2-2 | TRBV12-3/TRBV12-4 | CASRPGLAIGELFF
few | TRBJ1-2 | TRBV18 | CASSPPSNYGYTF
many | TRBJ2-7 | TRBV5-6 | CASSPSLQVYEQYF
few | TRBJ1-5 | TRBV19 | CASSSGAGNQPQHF
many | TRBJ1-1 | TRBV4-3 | CASSQALGRGEAFF
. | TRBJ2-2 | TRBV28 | CASRPTGSTVGELFF
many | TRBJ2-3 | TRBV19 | CASSKDRGLTDTQYF
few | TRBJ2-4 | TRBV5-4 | CASSLIGTESIQYF
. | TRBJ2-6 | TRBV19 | CASSIILSSSGANVLTF
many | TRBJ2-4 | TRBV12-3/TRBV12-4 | CASGTNTGTLVF
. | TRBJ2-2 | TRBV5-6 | CASRPLAENTGELFF
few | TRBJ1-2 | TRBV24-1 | CATSASPRGRAEGYTF
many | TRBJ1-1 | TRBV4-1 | CASSQDPPMGTEAFF
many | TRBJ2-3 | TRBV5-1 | CASSLDTLGDSLTDTQYF
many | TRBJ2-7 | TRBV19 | CASSIGATYEQYF
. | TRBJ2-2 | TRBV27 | CASSGVLGRGGGELFF
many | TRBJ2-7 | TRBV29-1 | CSAYLAGTTYEQYF
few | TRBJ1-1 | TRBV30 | CAWIVSEFTEAFF
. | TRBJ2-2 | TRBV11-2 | CASSSGSGVGTGELFF
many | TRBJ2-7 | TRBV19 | CATSEGGYEQYF
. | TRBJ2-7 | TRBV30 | CAWSTGLAGNYEQYF
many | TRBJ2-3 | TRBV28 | CASSIDRGVTDTQYF
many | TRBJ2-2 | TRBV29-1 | CSVGPGGTGELFF
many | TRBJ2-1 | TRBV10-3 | CAISGAFNEQFF
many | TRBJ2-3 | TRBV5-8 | CASSLEGLSKDTQYF
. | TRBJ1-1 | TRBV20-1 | CSASYHPEPGTKYGGTEAFF
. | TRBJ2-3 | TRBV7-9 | CASSSPGIAGGLGDTQYF
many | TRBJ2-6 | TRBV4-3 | CASSPDGQGQHSGANVLTF
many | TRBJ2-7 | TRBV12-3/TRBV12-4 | CASSQYPLVEGIKKYSYEQYF
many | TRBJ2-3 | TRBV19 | CASSYREETDTQYF
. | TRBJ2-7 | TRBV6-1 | CASSDYRVYEQYF
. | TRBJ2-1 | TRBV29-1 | CSVERSLPPHEQFF
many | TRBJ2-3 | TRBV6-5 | CASSYSREWTDTQYF
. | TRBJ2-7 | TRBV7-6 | CASSWPGDEQYF
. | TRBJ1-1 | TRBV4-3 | CASSQDRGLPVDTEAFF
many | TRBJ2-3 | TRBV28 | CASSLTEQSTDTQYF
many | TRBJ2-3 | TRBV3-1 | CASSQEDPPGLLLAAQYF
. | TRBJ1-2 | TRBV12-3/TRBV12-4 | CASSLTGIRGPYGYTF
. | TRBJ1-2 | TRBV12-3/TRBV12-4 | CASSPWTAPNGGYTF
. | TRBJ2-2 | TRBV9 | CASSGQRGPNTGELFF